Only a few counts were recorded for the clone carrying this T cell receptor beta chain. These data originate in a study of coeliac disease. Study as a whole: Disease groups: newly diagnosed active, refractory type I, gluten-free-diet controlled.

Only in-frame clones appear in the TCRdb table, and some are missing; sequencing was by immunoSEQ multiplex PCR. The sample lists roughly 1,000 clones, around 50% occurring once. The source of this sequence is a woman between 50 and 59 years old with celiac disease on a gluten-free diet. Source material: lamina propria lymphocytes from the gut.

The CDR3 DNA follows: TGTGCCAGCACCGTCGGGACAGGCTATGGCTACACCTTC. Protein: CASTVGTGYGYTF. The chain carries TRBV28 and TRBJ1-2; 8 bases align to TRBD1. This CDR3 region has 13 residues. Trimming took 7 bases from V and 4 from J; bases not matched to a gene: 5. CDR1 is MDHEN and CDR2 is SYDVKM in the germline V gene.